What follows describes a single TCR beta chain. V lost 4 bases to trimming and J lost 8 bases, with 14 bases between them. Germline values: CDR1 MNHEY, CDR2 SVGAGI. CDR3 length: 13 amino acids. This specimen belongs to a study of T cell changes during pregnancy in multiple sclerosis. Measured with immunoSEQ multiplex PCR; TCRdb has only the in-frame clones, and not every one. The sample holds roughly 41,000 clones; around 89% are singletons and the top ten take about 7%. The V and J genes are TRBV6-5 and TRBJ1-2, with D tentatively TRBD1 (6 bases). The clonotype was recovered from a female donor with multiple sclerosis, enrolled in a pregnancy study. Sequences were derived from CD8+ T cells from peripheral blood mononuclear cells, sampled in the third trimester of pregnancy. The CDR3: CASSSSPGQGYTF. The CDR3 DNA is TGTGCCAGCAGTTCTTCTCCGGGACAAGGCTACACCTTC.